This T cell receptor (beta chain) appears in the sequencing data of a study of T-cell memory formation after mild COVID-19. Germline CDR1 is MGHRA and CDR2 is YSYEKL. J was trimmed by 2 bases and V by 0 bases; bases with no gene match: 5. There are 16 residues in the CDR3. TCRdb re-called the 5' RACE reads with MiXCR, one entry per CDR3 protein. The table shows about 280,000 distinct CDR3 sequences, with approximately 8% occurring only once. In this sample, this clonotype turned up a few times. The antigen remains undetermined. General study findings and limits: There was a balanced CD4/CD8 profile in clones contracting day 15 to 85, and later expanders leaned CD4+.

V is TRBV4-1 and J is TRBJ1-2, with 8 bases lining up with TRBD1. The sample consisted of PBMCs or a T cell subset sorted from them (not recorded which). The receptor was isolated from a man aged 18 to 30 who had mild COVID-19 (a few samples of this study predate the infection). Cell type and time point are not known. CDR3 amino acids: CASSQDRDRSNYGYTF. CDR3 nucleotides: TGCGCCAGCAGCCAAGATCGGGACAGGTCGAACTATGGCTACACCTTC.